The clone carrying this T cell receptor beta chain was seen ten or more times. Its antigen is not known. Germline CDR1 SGHVS, CDR2 FQNEAQ. CDR3 length: 16 residues. Trimming removed 5 bases at V and 2 bases at J, with 18 bases between. The data stem from a study of T cell repertoires in cytomegalovirus infection. TCRdb recomputed calls from the reads with MiXCR, one row per CDR3 protein. The sample records 110,000 to 150,000 distinct CDR3 sequences, about 31% being singletons. The source was CD8+ T cells from cultured PBMCs, collected from culture after CMV antigen stimulation. This TCR was sampled from a human donor in good health (CMV status not recorded). Some clones in this sample may be carry-over from other donors' samples. This sequence joins TRBV7-8 and TRBJ1-1; D unresolved. The CDR3 protein is CASSPTVTTVNTEAFF. The CDR3 DNA sequence: TGTGCCAGCAGCCCAACCGTTACGACGGTCAACACTGAAGCTTTCTTT.